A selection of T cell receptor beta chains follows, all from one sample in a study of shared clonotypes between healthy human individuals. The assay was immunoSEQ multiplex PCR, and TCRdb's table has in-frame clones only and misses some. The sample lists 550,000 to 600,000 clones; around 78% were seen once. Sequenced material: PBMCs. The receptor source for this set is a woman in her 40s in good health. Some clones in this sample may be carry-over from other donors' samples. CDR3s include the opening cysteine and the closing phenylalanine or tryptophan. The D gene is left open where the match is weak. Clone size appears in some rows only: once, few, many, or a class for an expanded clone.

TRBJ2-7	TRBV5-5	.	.	CASSLPGYYEQYF	TGTGCCAGCAGCTTGCCCGGGTACTACGAGCAGTACTTC
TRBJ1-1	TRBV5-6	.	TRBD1	CASRQGANTEAFF	TGTGCCAGTCGACAGGGGGCGAACACTGAAGCTTTCTTT
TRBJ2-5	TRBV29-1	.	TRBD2	CSVGGGGQWIQYF	TGCAGCGTTGGCGGGGGGGGCCAATGGATCCAGTACTTC
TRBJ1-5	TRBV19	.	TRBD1	CASSTGPLGTGLNQPQHF	TGTGCCAGTAGTACCGGACCCCTTGGGACAGGCTTAAATCAGCCCCAGCATTTT
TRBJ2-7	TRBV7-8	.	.	CASSLQGEQYF	TGTGCCAGCAGCTTGCAGGGCGAGCAGTACTTC
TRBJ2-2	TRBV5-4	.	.	CASRSDLNTGELFF	TGTGCCAGCAGATCGGACTTGAACACCGGGGAGCTGTTTTTT
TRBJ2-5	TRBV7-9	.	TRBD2	CASSLGSGTSGQETQYF	TGTGCCAGCAGCTTAGGGAGTGGGACTAGCGGACAAGAGACCCAGTACTTC
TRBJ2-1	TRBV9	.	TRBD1	CASSAGTGPYNEQFF	TGTGCCAGCAGCGCCGGGACAGGGCCCTACAATGAGCAGTTCTTC
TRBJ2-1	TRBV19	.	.	CASKTISSYNEQFF	TGTGCCAGCAAAACCATAAGCTCCTACAATGAGCAGTTCTTC
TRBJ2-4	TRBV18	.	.	CASSPSLASKNIQYF	TGTGCCAGCTCACCATCCCTAGCTAGCAAAAACATTCAGTACTTC
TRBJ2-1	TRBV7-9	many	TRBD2	CASSPSGSSYNEQFF	TGTGCCAGCAGCCCAAGCGGGAGTTCCTACAATGAGCAGTTCTTC
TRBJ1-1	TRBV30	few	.	CAWSVSQNTEAFF	TGTGCCTGGAGTGTCAGCCAGAACACTGAAGCTTTCTTT
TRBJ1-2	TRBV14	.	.	CASSQGTSYGYTF	TGTGCCAGCAGCCAAGGAACCTCCTATGGCTACACCTTC
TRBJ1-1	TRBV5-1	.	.	CASSSTDNGNTEAFF	TGCGCCAGCAGCTCAACGGACAACGGGAACACTGAAGCTTTCTTT
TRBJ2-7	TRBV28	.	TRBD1	CASRTGGAYEQYF	TGTGCCAGCAGGACAGGGGGCGCCTACGAGCAGTACTTC
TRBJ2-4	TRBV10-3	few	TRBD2	CAISEPAGGSIQYF	TGTGCCATCAGTGAACCGGCGGGGGGCAGCATTCAGTACTTC
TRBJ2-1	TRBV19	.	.	CASSIGQSLYNEQFF	TGTGCCAGTAGTATAGGACAGTCATTATACAATGAGCAGTTCTTC
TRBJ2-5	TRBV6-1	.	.	CASSGLSLAPYQETQYF	TGTGCCAGCAGTGGTCTCTCACTAGCCCCGTACCAAGAGACCCAGTACTTC
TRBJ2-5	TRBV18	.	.	CASSPPVVGETQYF	TGTGCCAGCTCACCACCGGTGGTGGGGGAGACCCAGTACTTC
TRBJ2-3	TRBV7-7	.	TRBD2	CASSLPPYSGRGTDTQYF	TGTGCTAGCAGCTTACCCCCCTATAGCGGGAGGGGAACAGATACGCAGTATTTT
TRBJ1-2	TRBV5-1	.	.	CASSLGTTFYGYTF	TGCGCCAGCAGCTTGGGCACAACTTTCTATGGCTACACCTTC
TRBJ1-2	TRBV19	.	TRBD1	CASSNRQGVSGYTF	TGTGCCAGTAGTAACAGACAGGGGGTGTCGGGCTACACCTTC
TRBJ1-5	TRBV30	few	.	CAWSGLPGEPQHF	TGTGCCTGGAGTGGACTACCCGGGGAGCCCCAGCATTTT
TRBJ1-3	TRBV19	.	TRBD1	CASSIDRTGGNTIYF	TGTGCCAGTAGTATAGACCGGACAGGTGGAAACACCATATATTTT
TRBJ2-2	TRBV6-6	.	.	CASSWTPTGELFF	TGTGCCAGCAGTTGGACACCGACCGGGGAGCTGTTTTTT
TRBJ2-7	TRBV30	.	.	CAWNAWSGNEQYF	TGTGCCTGGAATGCATGGTCAGGTAACGAGCAGTACTTC
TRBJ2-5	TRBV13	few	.	CASSSGRDGETQYF	TGTGCCAGTAGCTCCGGACGGGACGGAGAGACCCAGTACTTC
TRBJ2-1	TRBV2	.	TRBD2	CASSEARGGALAVNTNEQFF	TGTGCCAGCAGTGAAGCTCGGGGTGGGGCACTAGCGGTAAATACCAATGAGCAGTTCTTC
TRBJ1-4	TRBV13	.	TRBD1	CASSLGRAGGTNEKLFF	TGTGCCAGCAGCTTAGGTCGGGCAGGGGGAACTAATGAAAAACTGTTTTTT
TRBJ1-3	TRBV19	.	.	CASSIGAVSGNTIYF	TGTGCCAGTAGTATAGGGGCAGTCTCTGGAAACACCATATATTTT
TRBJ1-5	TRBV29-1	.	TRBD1	CSAKDRGNQPQHF	TGCAGCGCAAAGGACAGGGGGAATCAGCCCCAGCATTTT
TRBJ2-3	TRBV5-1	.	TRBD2	CASSLEGLAGDTQYF	TGCGCCAGCAGCTTGGAGGGACTAGCGGGAGATACGCAGTATTTT
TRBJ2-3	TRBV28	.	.	CASCSAGRTDTQYF	TGTGCCAGCTGTTCGGCAGGGCGGACAGATACGCAGTATTTT
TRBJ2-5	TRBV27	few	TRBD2	CASSPHSGSVQETQYF	TGTGCCAGCAGTCCCCATAGCGGGAGTGTCCAAGAGACCCAGTACTTC
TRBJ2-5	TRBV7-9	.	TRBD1	CASSSGTGLGETQYF	TGTGCCAGCAGCTCCGGGACAGGACTGGGGGAGACCCAGTACTTC
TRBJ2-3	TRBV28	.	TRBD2	CASRKRTSGTDTQYF	TGTGCCAGCAGGAAACGGACTAGCGGGACAGATACGCAGTATTTT
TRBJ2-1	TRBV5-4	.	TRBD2	CASSPVGSGRVNEQFF	TGTGCCAGCAGCCCGGTGGGTAGCGGGAGGGTCAATGAGCAGTTCTTC
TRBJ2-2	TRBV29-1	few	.	CSVRGPANTGELFF	TGCAGCGTTCGGGGACCCGCGAACACCGGGGAGCTGTTTTTT
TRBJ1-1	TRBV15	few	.	CATSRDVGWDEKAFF	TGTGCCACCAGCAGAGATGTCGGTTGGGACGAGAAAGCTTTCTTT
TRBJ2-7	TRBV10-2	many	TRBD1	CASKGAGFYEQYF	TGCGCCAGCAAGGGGGCAGGCTTCTACGAGCAGTACTTC